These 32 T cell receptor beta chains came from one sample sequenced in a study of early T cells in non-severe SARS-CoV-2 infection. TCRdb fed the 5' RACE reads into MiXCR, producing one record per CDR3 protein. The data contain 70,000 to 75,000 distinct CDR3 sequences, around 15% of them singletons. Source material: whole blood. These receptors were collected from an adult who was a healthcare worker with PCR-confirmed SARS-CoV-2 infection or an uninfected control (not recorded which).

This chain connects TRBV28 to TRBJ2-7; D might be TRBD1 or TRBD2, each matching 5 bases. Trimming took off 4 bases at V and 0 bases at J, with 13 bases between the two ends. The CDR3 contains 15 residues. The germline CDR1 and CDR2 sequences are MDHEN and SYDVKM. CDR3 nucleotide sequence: TGTGCCAGCAGTTATCCCGACGGGACCTCCTACGAGCAGTACTTC. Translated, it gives CASSYPDGTSYEQYF.

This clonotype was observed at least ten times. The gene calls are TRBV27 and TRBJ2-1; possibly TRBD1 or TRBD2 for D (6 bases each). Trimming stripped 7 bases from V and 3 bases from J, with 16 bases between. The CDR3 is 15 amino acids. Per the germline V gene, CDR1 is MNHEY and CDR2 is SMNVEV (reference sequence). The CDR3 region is CASTLFGGLYNEQFF. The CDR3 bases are TGTGCCAGCACCTTGTTCGGGGGCCTCTACAATGAGCAGTTCTTC.

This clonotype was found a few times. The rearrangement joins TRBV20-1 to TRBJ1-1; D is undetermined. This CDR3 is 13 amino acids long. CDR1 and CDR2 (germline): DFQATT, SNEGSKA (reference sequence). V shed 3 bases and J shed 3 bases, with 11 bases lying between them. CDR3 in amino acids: CSASPGKDTEAFF. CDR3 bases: TGCAGTGCTAGTCCGGGGAAGGACACTGAAGCTTTCTTT.

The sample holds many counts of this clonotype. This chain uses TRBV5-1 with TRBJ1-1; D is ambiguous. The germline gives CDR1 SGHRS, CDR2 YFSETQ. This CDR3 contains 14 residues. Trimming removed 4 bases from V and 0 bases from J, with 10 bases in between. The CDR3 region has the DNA TGCGCCAGCAGCCCATCCGGAATGAACACTGAAGCTTTCTTT. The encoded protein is CASSPSGMNTEAFF.

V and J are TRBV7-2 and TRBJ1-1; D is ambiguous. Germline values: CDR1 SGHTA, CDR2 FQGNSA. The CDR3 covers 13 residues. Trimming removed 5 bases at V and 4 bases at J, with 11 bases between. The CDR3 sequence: CASSTRFGTEAFF. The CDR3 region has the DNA TGTGCCAGCAGCACAAGGTTCGGCACTGAAGCTTTCTTT.

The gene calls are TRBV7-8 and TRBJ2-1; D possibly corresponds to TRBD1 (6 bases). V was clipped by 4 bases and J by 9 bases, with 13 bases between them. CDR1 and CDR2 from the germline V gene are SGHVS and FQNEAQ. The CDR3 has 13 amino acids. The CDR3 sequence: CASSSQGFGEQFF. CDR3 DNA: TGTGCCAGCAGCTCACAGGGTTTTGGTGAGCAGTTCTTC.

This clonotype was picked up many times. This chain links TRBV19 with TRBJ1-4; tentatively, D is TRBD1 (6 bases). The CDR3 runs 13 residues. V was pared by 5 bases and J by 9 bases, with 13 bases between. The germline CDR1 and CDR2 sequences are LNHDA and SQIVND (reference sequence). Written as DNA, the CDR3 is TGTGCCAGTAGTGACAGGCCCTATCAAAAACTGTTTTTT. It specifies CASSDRPYQKLFF.

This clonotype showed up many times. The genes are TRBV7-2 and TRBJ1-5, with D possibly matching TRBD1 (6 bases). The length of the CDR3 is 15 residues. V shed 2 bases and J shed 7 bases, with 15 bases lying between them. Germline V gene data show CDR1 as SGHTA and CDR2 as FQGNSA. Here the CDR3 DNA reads TGTGCCAGCAGCTTACGAACAGGGAAGGAGCAGCCCCAGCATTTT. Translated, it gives CASSLRTGKEQPQHF.

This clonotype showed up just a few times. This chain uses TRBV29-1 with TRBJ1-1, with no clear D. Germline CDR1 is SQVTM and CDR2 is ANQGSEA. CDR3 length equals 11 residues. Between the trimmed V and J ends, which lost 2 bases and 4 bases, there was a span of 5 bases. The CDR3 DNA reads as TGCAGCGTTGAACACGGCACTGAAGCTTTCTTT. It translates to CSVEHGTEAFF.

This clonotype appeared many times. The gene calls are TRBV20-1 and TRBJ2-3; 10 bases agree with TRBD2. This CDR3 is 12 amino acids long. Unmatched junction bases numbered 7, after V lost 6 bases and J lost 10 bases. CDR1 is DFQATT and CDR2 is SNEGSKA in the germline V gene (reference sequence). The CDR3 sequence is CSANSGGQPQYF. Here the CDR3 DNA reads TGCAGTGCCAATAGCGGGGGGCAGCCGCAGTATTTT.

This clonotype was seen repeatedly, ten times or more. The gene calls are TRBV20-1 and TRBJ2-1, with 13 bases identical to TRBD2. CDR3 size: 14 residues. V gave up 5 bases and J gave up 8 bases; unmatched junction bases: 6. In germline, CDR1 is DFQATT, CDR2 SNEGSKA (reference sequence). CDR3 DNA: TGCAGTGCTCGAGGGACTAGCGGGATATATGAGCAGTTCTTC. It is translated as CSARGTSGIYEQFF.

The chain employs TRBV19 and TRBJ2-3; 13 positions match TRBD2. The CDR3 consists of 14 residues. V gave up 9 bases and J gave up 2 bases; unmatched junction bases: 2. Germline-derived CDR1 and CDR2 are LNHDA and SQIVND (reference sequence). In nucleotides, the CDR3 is TGTGCCAGCGGACTAGCGGGGGACACAGATACGCAGTATTTT. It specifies CASGLAGDTDTQYF. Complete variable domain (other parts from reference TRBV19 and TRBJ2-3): DGGITQSPKYLFRKEGQNVTLSCEQNLNHDAMYWYRQDPGQGLRLIYYSQIVNDFQKGDIAEGYSVSREKKESFPLTVTSAQKNPTAFYLCASGLAGDTDTQYFGPGTRLTVL.

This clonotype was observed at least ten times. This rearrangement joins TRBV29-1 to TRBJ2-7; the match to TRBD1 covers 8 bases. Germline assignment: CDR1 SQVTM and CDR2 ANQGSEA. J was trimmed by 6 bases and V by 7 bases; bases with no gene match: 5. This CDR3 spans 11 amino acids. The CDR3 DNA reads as TGCAGCGGCAAAACAGGGGGCGAGCAGTACTTC. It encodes CSGKTGGEQYF.

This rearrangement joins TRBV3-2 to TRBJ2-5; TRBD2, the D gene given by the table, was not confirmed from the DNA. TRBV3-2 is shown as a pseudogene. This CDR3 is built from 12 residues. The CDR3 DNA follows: TGTGCCAGCAGCCCCCTCCGGGAGACCCAGTACTTC. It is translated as CASSPLRETQYF.

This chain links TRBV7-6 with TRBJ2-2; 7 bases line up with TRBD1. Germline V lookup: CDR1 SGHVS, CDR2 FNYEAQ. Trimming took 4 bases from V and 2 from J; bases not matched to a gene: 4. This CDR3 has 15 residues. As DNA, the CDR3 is TGTGCCAGCAGCTCCGGGACAGTCAACACCGGGGAGCTGTTTTTT. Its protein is CASSSGTVNTGELFF.

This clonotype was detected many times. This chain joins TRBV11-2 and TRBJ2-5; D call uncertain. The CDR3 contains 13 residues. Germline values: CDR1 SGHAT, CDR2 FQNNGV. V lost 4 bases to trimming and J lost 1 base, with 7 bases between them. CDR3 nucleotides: TGTGCCAGCAGCTCAGAAATCCAAGAGACCCAGTACTTC. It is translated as CASSSEIQETQYF. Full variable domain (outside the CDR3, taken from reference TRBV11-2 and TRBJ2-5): EAGVAQSPRYKIIEKRQSVAFWCNPISGHATLYWYQQILGQGPKLLIQFQNNGVVDDSQLPKDRFSAERLKGVDSTLKIQPAKLEDSAVYLCASSSEIQETQYFGPGTRLLVL.

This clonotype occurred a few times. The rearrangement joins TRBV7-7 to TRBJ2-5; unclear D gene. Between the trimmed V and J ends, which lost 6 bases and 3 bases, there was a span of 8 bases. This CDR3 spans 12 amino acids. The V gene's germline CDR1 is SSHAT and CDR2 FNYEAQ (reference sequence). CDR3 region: CASRGIEETQYF. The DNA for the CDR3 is TGTGCCAGCAGGGGCATAGAAGAGACCCAGTACTTC.

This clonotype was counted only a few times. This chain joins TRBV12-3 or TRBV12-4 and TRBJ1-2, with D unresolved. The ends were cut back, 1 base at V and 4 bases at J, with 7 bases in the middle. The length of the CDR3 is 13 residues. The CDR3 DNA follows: TGTGCCAGCAGTTTAGTAGGGTTCTATGGCTACACCTTC. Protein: CASSLVGFYGYTF.

CDR3 coding DNA: TGTGCCAGCAGCCACCCCCTAGCGGGACTGGGCGAGCAGTACTTC. Residues: CASSHPLAGLGEQYF. The V and J genes are TRBV3-1 and TRBJ2-7, with 9 bases lining up with TRBD2. V gave up 3 bases and J gave up 6 bases; unmatched junction bases: 9. CDR1 and CDR2 (germline): LGHDT, YNNKEL (reference sequence). This CDR3 contains 15 residues.

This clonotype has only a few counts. CDR3 in amino acids: CASSRNRGPGGTDTQYF. CDR3 DNA: TGTGCCAGCAGTCGAAACAGGGGACCCGGTGGGACAGATACGCAGTATTTT. This chain connects TRBV11-2 to TRBJ2-3; TRBD1 aligns across 7 bases. Germline assignment: CDR1 SGHAT and CDR2 FQNNGV. The CDR3 is made up of 17 amino acids. Trimming cost V 6 bases and J 3 bases; bases outside gene matches: 15.

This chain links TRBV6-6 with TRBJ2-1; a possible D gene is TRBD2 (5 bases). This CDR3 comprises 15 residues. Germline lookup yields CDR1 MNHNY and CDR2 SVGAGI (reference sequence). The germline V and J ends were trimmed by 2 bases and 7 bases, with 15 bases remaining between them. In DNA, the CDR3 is TGTGCCAGCAGTTACAGAGGCCTGGGAGATAATGAGCAGTTCTTC. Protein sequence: CASSYRGLGDNEQFF.

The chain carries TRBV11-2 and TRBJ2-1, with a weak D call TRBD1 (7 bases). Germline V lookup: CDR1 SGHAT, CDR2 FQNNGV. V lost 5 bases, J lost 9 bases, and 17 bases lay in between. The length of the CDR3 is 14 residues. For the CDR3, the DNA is TGTGCCAGCAGCCCCCGCCAGGGGGGTGGTGAGCAGTTCTTC. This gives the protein CASSPRQGGGEQFF.

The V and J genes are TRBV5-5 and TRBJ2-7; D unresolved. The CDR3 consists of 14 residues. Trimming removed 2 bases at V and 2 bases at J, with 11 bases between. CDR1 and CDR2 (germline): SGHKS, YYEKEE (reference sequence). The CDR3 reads CASSLTPLTYEQYF. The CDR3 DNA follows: TGTGCCAGCAGCTTAACACCCTTAACCTACGAGCAGTACTTC.

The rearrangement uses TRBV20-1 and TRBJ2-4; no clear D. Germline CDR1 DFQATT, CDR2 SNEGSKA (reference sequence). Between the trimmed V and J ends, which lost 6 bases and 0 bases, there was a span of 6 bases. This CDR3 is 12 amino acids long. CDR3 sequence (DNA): TGCAGTGCCGAGCTAGCCAAAAACATTCAGTACTTC. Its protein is CSAELAKNIQYF.

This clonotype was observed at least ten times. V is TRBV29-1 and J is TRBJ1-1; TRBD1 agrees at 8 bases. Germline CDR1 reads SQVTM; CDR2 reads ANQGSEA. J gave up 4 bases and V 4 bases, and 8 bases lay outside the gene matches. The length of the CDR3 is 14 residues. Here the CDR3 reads CSVVPRGQATEAFF. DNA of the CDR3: TGCAGCGTTGTGCCCAGGGGGCAGGCCACTGAAGCTTTCTTT.

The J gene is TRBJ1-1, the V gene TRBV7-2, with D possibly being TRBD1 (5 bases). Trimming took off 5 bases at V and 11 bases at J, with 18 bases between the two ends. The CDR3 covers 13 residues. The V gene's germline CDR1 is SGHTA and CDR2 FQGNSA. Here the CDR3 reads CASSLRQSPAAFF. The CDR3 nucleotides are TGTGCCAGCAGCCTCCGACAGTCCCCCGCGGCTTTCTTT.

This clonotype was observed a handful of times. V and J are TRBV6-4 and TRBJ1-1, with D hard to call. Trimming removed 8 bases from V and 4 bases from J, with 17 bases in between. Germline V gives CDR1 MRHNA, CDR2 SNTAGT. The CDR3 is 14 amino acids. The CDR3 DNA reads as TGTGCCAGCTCCCCTTGGGGTTTTGGCACTGAAGCTTTCTTT. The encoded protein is CASSPWGFGTEAFF.

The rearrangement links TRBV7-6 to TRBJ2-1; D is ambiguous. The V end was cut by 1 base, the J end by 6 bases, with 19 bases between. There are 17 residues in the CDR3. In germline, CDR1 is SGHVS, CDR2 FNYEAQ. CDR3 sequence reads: CASSLGASGQVANEQFF. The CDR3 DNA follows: TGTGCCAGCAGCTTAGGCGCGAGTGGTCAGGTGGCCAATGAGCAGTTCTTC.

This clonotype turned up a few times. CDR3 sequence (DNA): TGTGCCAGCAGCTCCGGGACCAGAAACGAAAAACTGTTTTTT. Translated: CASSSGTRNEKLFF. The chain has TRBV28 and TRBJ1-4; the D gene is possibly TRBD1 (5 bases). The CDR3 has 14 residues. Germline V gene sequence: CDR1 MDHEN, CDR2 SYDVKM. The ends were cut back, 6 bases at V and 8 bases at J, with 16 bases in the middle.

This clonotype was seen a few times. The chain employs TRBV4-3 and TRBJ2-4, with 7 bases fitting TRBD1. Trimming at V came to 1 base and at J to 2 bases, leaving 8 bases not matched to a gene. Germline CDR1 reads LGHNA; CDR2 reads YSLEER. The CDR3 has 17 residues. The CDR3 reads CASSQGQGEWSKNIQYF. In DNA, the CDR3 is TGCGCCAGCAGCCAAGGACAGGGAGAGTGGTCCAAAAACATTCAGTACTTC.

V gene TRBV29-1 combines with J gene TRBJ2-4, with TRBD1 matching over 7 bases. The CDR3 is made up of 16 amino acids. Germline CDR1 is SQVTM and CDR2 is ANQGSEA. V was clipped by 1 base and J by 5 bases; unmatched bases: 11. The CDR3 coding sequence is TGCAGCGTTGAAGGCCCCCGGGGACAGCCTGAAAACATTCAGTACTTC. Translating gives CSVEGPRGQPENIQYF.

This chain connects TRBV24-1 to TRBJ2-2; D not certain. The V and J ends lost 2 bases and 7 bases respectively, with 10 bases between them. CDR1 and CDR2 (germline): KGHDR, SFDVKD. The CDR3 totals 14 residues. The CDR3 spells CATSDSYLNGELFF. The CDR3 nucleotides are TGTGCCACCAGTGATTCCTACTTAAACGGGGAGCTGTTTTTT.